Described below is a single T cell receptor (beta chain) sequence and its context. Its specific antigen is unknown. No base quality information exists; no much larger clone differs at one position. This entry is derived from a study of graft-versus-host responses after intestinal transplantation (dated by TCRdb to the early 2020s). For context, the study as a whole: Recipients received multivisceral, liver-intestinal, or isolated intestinal transplants. Instead of going to the commercial service, samples from a few later patients were sequenced in-house on an Illumina MiSeq and processed with MiXCR. Alloreactive clones were identified by sequencing pre-transplant mixed lymphocyte reaction products and comparing them with unstimulated pre-transplant donor and recipient T cells. All recipients received anti-thymocyte globulin induction followed by maintenance tacrolimus and steroids for roughly 3 years. Of the 20 to 25 intestinal transplant recipients enrolled in the cohort, one of whom was a retransplant, 3 patients without pretransplant specimens were excluded. After intestinal transplantation, graft-versus-host and host-versus-graft alloreactive T cell clones in the graft, circulation and bone marrow were tracked using bulk TCR-beta CDR3 sequencing. A peak of at least 4% donor T cells among recipient peripheral blood mononuclear cells was the definition used for donor T cell macrochimerism.

The germline V gene specifies MNHGY as CDR1 and SAAAGT as CDR2. V lost 7 bases and J lost 1 base; the stretch between them is 14 bases long. The CDR3, cysteine through phenylalanine, is 14 amino acids long. The retained sequence is limited to the CDR3, 42 bases, with the frame set at the first base. Libraries were prepared through the immunoSEQ multiplex PCR assay. For most patients, genomic DNA was isolated with the Qiagen DNeasy Blood and Tissue Kit and sent frozen to Adaptive Biotechnologies for TCR sequencing. For most patients, high-throughput TCR-beta CDR3 sequencing of genomic DNA was performed by Adaptive Biotechnologies. The authors processed their data as follows. Adaptive's ImmunoSEQ software was the source of the TCR sequencing data for 18 patients, while a few other patients were processed with MiXCR and VDJtools. To correct CD4 versus CD8 sorting errors, sequences present in both subsets at a frequency ratio below 5:1 were removed. Because the origin of CDR3 nucleotide sequences shared between donor and recipient could not be assigned, those sequences were removed. To be classed as alloreactive, a clone needed at least 2-fold expansion over unstimulated cells and a minimum CFSE-low frequency of 0.002% (template counts) or 0.001% (read counts). Mappable clones were those detected in sequenced pre-transplant spleen, lymph node, or MLR CFSE-low populations of the donor or recipient. Cumulative frequency of alloreactive clones was calculated as a percentage of all sequences weighted by copy number. Not all clones reach the TCRdb copy of this immuneACCESS table, which keeps in-frame sequences only. Checked studies attribute under half of the gap to unresolved V genes and leave the rest unexplained. That table gives V, J and clone size, and the DNA gave D and trimming. The sample profile shows some 100,000 clones; 85% to 95% of them were found once. Approximately 0.069% of the sample lies in the top ten.

Per the publication, the time point label means: cells obtained before transplantation from donor or recipient. CD3+CD4+ and CD3+CD8+ populations were FACS-sorted from unstimulated pre-transplant donor and recipient cells taken from spleen or lymph nodes. Broader findings and caveats from the paper: Early after transplant, declines in HvG clones were associated with peak levels of circulating GvH clones. GvH clones turned up in recipient bone marrow, with some appearing earlier in ileal mucosa or blood, a pattern consistent with an intestinal mucosal origin. In patients with donor T cell macrochimerism, the allografts had high GvH to HvG T cell clonal ratios. The conclusions were limited by the relatively low number and heterogeneity of the intestinal transplant patients.

The sample in question was unstimulated CD8+ T cells sorted from spleen or lymph node cells, obtained before transplant. Recombination connected TRBV6-8 to TRBJ2-7, with the D gene not clear enough to name. The sequence was collected from a human donor who was the organ donor for an intestinal transplant. The DNA is as follows: TGTGCCAGCAAACCGCTTGGGCCATCCTACGAGCAGTACTTC. Translated, it gives CASKPLGPSYEQYF.